Presented here are 16 T cell receptor beta chains from one specimen sequenced in a study of blood T cells in healthy people across ages. Then a second PCR, running roughly 7 to 11 cycles, was carried out with a sample-barcoded 5' primer and a J-beta primer mix. Via MiXCR, TCRdb re-called the 5' RACE reads, giving one row per CDR3 protein. The table records about 1.8 million distinct CDR3 sequences, 40% to 55% of them present only once. The specimen was blood. The receptors were sampled from a woman aged 35 to 49 in good health.

This clonotype was seen a few times. This chain joins TRBV4-2 and TRBJ1-2; 8 positions match TRBD1. With 0 bases clipped from V and 5 bases from J, the junction kept 5 bases outside the gene matches. The CDR3 sequence is 15 residues long. Germline V gene lookup returns CDR1 LGHNA and CDR2 YNFKEQ. As DNA, the CDR3 is TGTGCCAGCAGCCAAGAAGGGACAGGCTTTTATGGCTACACCTTC. This encodes CASSQEGTGFYGYTF.

V and J are TRBV28 and TRBJ2-5, with D uncertain. V lost 6 bases to trimming and J lost 5 bases, with 10 bases between them. Germline V gene data show CDR1 as MDHEN and CDR2 as SYDVKM. This CDR3 has 12 amino acids. CDR3 in amino acids: CASRNPLETQYF. The DNA of the CDR3 is TGTGCCAGCAGAAACCCTCTGGAGACCCAGTACTTC.

In this sample, this clonotype turned up once. CDR3 bases: TGTGCTAGTGGTCAACCGGGAAGGGGCGAGATCGAGCAGTTCTTC. Its translation is CASGQPGRGEIEQFF. This chain links TRBV12-5 with TRBJ2-1, with D tentatively TRBD1 or TRBD2 (5 bases each). Trimming left V 5 bases short and J 10 bases short, with 21 bases between. This CDR3 has 15 residues. Per the germline V gene, CDR1 is LGHNT and CDR2 is FRNRAP.

The CDR3 here is CASSPLAGTGLIPYEQYF. CDR3 DNA: TGTGCCAGCAGCCCTTTAGCAGGGACAGGTCTCATCCCCTACGAGCAGTACTTC. The V gene is TRBV4-2, the J gene TRBJ2-7; 8 nucleotides line up with TRBD1. This CDR3 is built from 18 residues. Per germline, CDR1 LGHNA and CDR2 YNFKEQ. Germline trimming cut 4 bases from V and 2 bases from J; bases unmatched to any gene: 16.

The chain is built from TRBV29-1 and TRBJ2-3; TRBD1 is a possible D gene (6 bases). Trimming cost V 6 bases and J 4 bases, with 11 bases left between them. The CDR3 spans 12 residues. Germline assignment: CDR1 SQVTM and CDR2 ANQGSEA. CDR3 amino acids: CSVMTGPDTQYF. CDR3 coding DNA: TGCAGCGTGATGACAGGCCCAGATACGCAGTATTTT.

Remarks on this clonotype: It may be a read error: a sequence one base away is much more abundant. The gene calls are TRBV15 and TRBJ2-7; 9 nucleotides match TRBD1. Per germline, CDR1 LNHNV and CDR2 YYDKDF (reference sequence). The CDR3 is 16 amino acids. Trimming at V came to 0 bases and at J to 3 bases, leaving 6 bases not matched to a gene. CDR3: CATSRDVPGQGYEQYF. The CDR3 DNA is TGTGCCACCAGCAGAGATGTGCCGGGACAGGGCTACGAGCAGTACTTC.

V is TRBV2 and J is TRBJ2-7; no reliable D call. The DNA end lines up better with TRBJ2-5; the J call may be wrong. The CDR3 spans 14 residues. Germline loops: CDR1 SNHLY, CDR2 FYNNEI. Written as DNA, the CDR3 is TGTGCCAGCAGTGAAGCCCCAGGAAGAGAGACCCAGTACTTC. Translating it yields CASSEAPGRETQYF.

The chain combines TRBV28 with TRBJ2-1; D is unresolved. The CDR3 is 11 amino acids. Deletions cut 6 bases from V and 10 bases from J, with 10 bases between. From germline, CDR1 is MDHEN and CDR2 SYDVKM. The CDR3 spells CASRTYYEQFF. CDR3 coding DNA: TGTGCCAGCAGGACCTATTACGAGCAGTTCTTC.

The table lists this clonotype with a few counts. This chain joins TRBV9 and TRBJ1-2; no firm D call. CDR1 is SGDLS and CDR2 is YYNGEE in the germline V gene. Trimming shortened V by 2 bases and J by 5 bases, and 4 bases separated the two germline ends. The CDR3 consists of 11 residues. In nucleotides, the CDR3 is TGTGCCAGCAGCGTTCAATATGGCTACACCTTC. Its translation: CASSVQYGYTF.

This clonotype was counted between two and nine times. The chain couples TRBV20-1 to TRBJ2-1; weak D call: TRBD2 (6 bases). In germline, CDR1 is DFQATT, CDR2 SNEGSKA (reference sequence). The CDR3 runs 13 residues. V lost 2 bases to trimming and J lost 5 bases, with 10 bases between them. The CDR3 here is CSARLAYHNEQFF. The CDR3 nucleotides read TGCAGTGCTAGACTAGCGTACCACAATGAGCAGTTCTTC.

This rearrangement joins TRBV20-1 to TRBJ2-3; D unresolved. The V gene's germline CDR1 is DFQATT and CDR2 SNEGSKA (reference sequence). This CDR3 has 16 residues. V was pared by 5 bases and J by 0 bases, with 18 bases between. CDR3 DNA sequence: TGCAGTGCTTCCGAAGGACGGATGCTAAGCACAGATACGCAGTATTTT. Translated: CSASEGRMLSTDTQYF.

The chain has TRBV15 and TRBJ2-7; TRBD2 matches 9 bases. This CDR3 is built from 15 residues. In germline, CDR1 is LNHNV, CDR2 YYDKDF (reference sequence). Trimming took 4 bases from V and 3 from J; bases not matched to a gene: 7. The CDR3 region is CATSKDVAGVYEQYF. CDR3 in DNA: TGTGCCACCAGCAAGGACGTAGCGGGGGTCTACGAGCAGTACTTC.

The genes are TRBV20-1 and TRBJ2-3, with no clear D. This CDR3 is 13 amino acids long. CDR1 and CDR2 (germline): DFQATT, SNEGSKA (reference sequence). The V gene lost 8 bases and the J gene lost 0 bases, with 12 bases spanning the gap. This chain's CDR3 is CSIEVPSTDTQYF. The CDR3 coding sequence is TGCAGTATTGAGGTCCCTAGCACAGATACGCAGTATTTT.

The chain is built from TRBV2 and TRBJ2-6; D remains ambiguous. V was shortened by 4 bases and J by 2 bases, with 27 bases between the two germline ends. Germline-derived CDR1 and CDR2 are SNHLY and FYNNEI. This CDR3 spans 21 amino acids. The CDR3 protein is CASSVSTINHPSLAGANVLTF. The DNA of the CDR3 is TGTGCCAGCAGTGTGTCGACCATCAATCACCCTTCCCTCGCTGGGGCCAACGTCCTGACTTTC.

This chain uses TRBV4-2 with TRBJ2-5, with D uncertain. CDR3 size: 15 residues. From germline, CDR1 is LGHNA and CDR2 YNFKEQ. V was pared by 5 bases and J by 2 bases, with 15 bases between. The CDR3 nucleotides are TGTGCCAGCAGCTCCCACGCTACTGGGCAAGAGACCCAGTACTTC. Translated: CASSSHATGQETQYF.

This clonotype has just one count. The chain joins TRBV4-3 to TRBJ2-7; 7 bases are a match to TRBD1. The J call may be wrong; the DNA end is better matched by TRBJ2-5. Looked up from germline, CDR1 is LGHNA and CDR2 is YSLEER. The CDR3 contains 17 residues. CDR3 sequence: CASSQDWRTGRWETQYF. CDR3 DNA: TGCGCCAGCAGCCAAGATTGGCGGACAGGTCGATGGGAGACCCAGTACTTC.